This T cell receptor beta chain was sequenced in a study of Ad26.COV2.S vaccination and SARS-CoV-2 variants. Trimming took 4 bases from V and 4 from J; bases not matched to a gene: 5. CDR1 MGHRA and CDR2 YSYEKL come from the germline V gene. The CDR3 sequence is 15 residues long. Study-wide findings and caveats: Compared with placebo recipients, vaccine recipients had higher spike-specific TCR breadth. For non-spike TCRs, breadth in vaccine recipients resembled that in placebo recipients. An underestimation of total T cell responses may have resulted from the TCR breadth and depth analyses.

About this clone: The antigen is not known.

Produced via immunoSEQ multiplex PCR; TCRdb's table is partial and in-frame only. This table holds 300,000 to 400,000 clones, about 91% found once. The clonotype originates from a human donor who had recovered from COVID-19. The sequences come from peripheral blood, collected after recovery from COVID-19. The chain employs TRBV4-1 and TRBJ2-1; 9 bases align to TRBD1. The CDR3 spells CASSPGTGSYNEQFF. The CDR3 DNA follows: TGCGCCAGCAGCCCTGGGACAGGGAGTTACAATGAGCAGTTCTTC.